The 3 T cell receptor beta chains below all came from one sample that was sequenced in a study of T-cell reconstitution after alpha-beta-depleted transplantation in children. The authors prepared the TCRbeta library with unique molecular identifiers. TCRdb re-called the PCR reads through MiXCR, storing one row per CDR3 protein. Among about 190,000 distinct CDR3 sequences, 8.5% to 14% were seen once, and the ten largest hold about 13%. The specimen was PBMCs, collected before TCRalphabeta/CD19-depleted stem cell transplant. The receptor source for this set is a boy younger than 10 with acute myeloid leukemia, due to receive a stem cell transplant.

This clonotype was picked up many times. V usage is TRBV29-1 and J usage is TRBJ1-1; tentatively, D is TRBD1 (6 bases). The CDR3 extends over 14 amino acids. Trimming took 4 bases from V and 4 from J, leaving 16 bases between them. The germline V gene encodes CDR1 SQVTM and CDR2 ANQGSEA. This chain's CDR3 is CSVVNRVQVTEAFF. The CDR3 DNA is TGCAGCGTTGTAAACAGGGTCCAGGTCACTGAAGCTTTCTTT.

This clonotype came up many times. For the CDR3, the DNA is TGTGCCAGCAGCTTAGAGGCAGGGGTGGGGGTAAGGCGCATTGAGCAGTACTTC. Translated, it gives CASSLEAGVGVRRIEQYF. V is TRBV11-2 and J is TRBJ2-7; perhaps TRBD1 as D (6 bases). Germline V gene lookup returns CDR1 SGHAT and CDR2 FQNNGV. The CDR3 runs to 18 residues. V lost 0 bases and J 7 bases, leaving 25 bases between the germline ends.

This clonotype was counted many times. In DNA, the CDR3 is TGCAGTGCTAGTGGACTCCTGAACACTGAAGCTTTCTTT. Its protein is CSASGLLNTEAFF. The chain employs TRBV20-1 and TRBJ1-1; no clear D gene. V lost 3 bases, J lost 0 bases, and 8 bases lay in between. There are 13 residues in the CDR3. CDR1 DFQATT and CDR2 SNEGSKA come from the germline V gene (reference sequence).